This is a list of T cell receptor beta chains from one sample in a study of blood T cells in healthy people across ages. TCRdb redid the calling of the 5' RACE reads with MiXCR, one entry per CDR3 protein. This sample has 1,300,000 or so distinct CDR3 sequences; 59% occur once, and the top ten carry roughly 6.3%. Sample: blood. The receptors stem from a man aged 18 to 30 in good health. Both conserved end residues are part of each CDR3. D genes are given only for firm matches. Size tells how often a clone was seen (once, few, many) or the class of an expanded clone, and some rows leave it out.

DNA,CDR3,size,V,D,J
TGTGCCAGCAGTTTATACCAGGGGGCGGATGGCTACACCTTC,CASSLYQGADGYTF,few,TRBV27,TRBD1,TRBJ1-2
TGCAGTGCTATCACCGTAGCGGGAGAATACGAGCAGTACTTC,CSAITVAGEYEQYF,.,TRBV20-1,TRBD2,TRBJ2-7
TGTGCCAGCAACTCGGGGGGAGGGCCGTTCTTC,CASNSGGGPFF,few,TRBV4-2,TRBD2,TRBJ2-1
TGCAGCGCCGCCAGGGGGGATGGCTACACCTTC,CSAARGDGYTF,few,TRBV29-1,TRBD1,TRBJ1-2
TGTGCCAGCAGCTTAGAGGGCTCGACCCAGTACTTC,CASSLEGSTQYF,few,TRBV7-9,.,TRBJ2-5
TGTGCCAGCAGTTACGGTTCGGGGTACGAGCAGTACTTC,CASSYGSGYEQYF,few,TRBV6-2/TRBV6-3,.,TRBJ2-7
TGCAGTGCTAGCGGTGGGTTTTTCGGTGAAGCTTTCTTT,CSASGGFFGEAFF,.,TRBV20-1,.,TRBJ1-1
TGTGCCAGCTCACCCCTAGCCGCGGCGACAGATACGCAGTATTTT,CASSPLAAATDTQYF,.,TRBV18,.,TRBJ2-3
TGTGCCAGCAGTTTGGCTGGTCTCCCCCTCGGAGAGACCCAGTCCTTC,CASSLAGLPLGETQSF,.,TRBV12-3/TRBV12-4,.,TRBJ2-5
TGTGCCAGCACAACAGGCTATGAGCAGTTCTTC,CASTTGYEQFF,.,TRBV25-1,.,TRBJ2-1
TGTGCCAGCAGTTTCATTCAGGCGTTTAACTATGGCTACACCTTC,CASSFIQAFNYGYTF,few,TRBV6-5,.,TRBJ1-2
TGCAGTGCCGATTCGGTGCAGGAGCAGTTCTTC,CSADSVQEQFF,.,TRBV20-1,.,TRBJ2-1
TGCAGCGCCAGGCGGGACAGGGGATGGCAGTTCTTC,CSARRDRGWQFF,few,TRBV29-1,TRBD1,TRBJ2-1
TGCAGTGCTTCCGGGACAACGAGTGCCGCCTACGAGCAGTACTTC,CSASGTTSAAYEQYF,.,TRBV20-1,.,TRBJ2-7
TGTGCCAGCAGCTTAAGTAGTGGCTACACCTTC,CASSLSSGYTF,.,TRBV7-2,.,TRBJ1-2
TGTGCCAGCAGCTTAGCATCCATAACCTACGAGCAGTACTTC,CASSLASITYEQYF,.,TRBV7-2,.,TRBJ2-7
TGCGCCAGCTTGGTTGCTAGCGGGGGCCCACAGGGGACGCAGTATTTT,CASLVASGGPQGTQYF,.,TRBV10-2,TRBD2,TRBJ2-3
TGCAGTGCTAGTCTGACGGATTACTACGAGCAGTACTTC,CSASLTDYYEQYF,.,TRBV20-1,.,TRBJ2-7
TGCGCCAGCAGTTTAGTCAGGGGAGATAACTATGGCTACACCTTC,CASSLVRGDNYGYTF,.,TRBV5-1,.,TRBJ1-2
TGTGCCAGCAGTTACGAGAGCCTGGGGACAGATACGCAGTATTTT,CASSYESLGTDTQYF,.,TRBV6-5,.,TRBJ2-3
TGTGCCAGCACCTCGGCGGGGGGCTCCTTCGGAGATACGCAGTATTTT,CASTSAGGSFGDTQYF,.,TRBV28,TRBD2,TRBJ2-3
TGTGCCAGCAGCTCAAGGGGAGGGAGTTCCCCAGATACGCAGTATTTT,CASSSRGGSSPDTQYF,.,TRBV9,TRBD2,TRBJ2-3
TGTGCCAGCAGTTTTGGGACAGGGGGCGATTACGAGCAGTACTTC,CASSFGTGGDYEQYF,.,TRBV6-5,TRBD1,TRBJ2-7
TGTGCCAGCAGGCCCGCAGGGGGCTTAGAGACTGAAGCTTTCTTT,CASRPAGGLETEAFF,.,TRBV6-5,TRBD1,TRBJ1-1
TGTGCCAGCAGTTTTGGGTTCGGGGAGCAGTACTTC,CASSFGFGEQYF,few,TRBV12-3/TRBV12-4,.,TRBJ2-5
TGCGCCAGCAGCCAATATGGGGGCCAAGACGAGCAGTACTTC,CASSQYGGQDEQYF,once,TRBV5-1,.,TRBJ2-7
TGTGCCAGCAGCTTAGTTGCCTCCGAGGGAGAGACCCAGTACTTC,CASSLVASEGETQYF,.,TRBV7-9,.,TRBJ2-5
TGTGCCAGCAGCTTAGTCGCCGGGACGGCGGAAAATTCACCCCTCCACTTT,CASSLVAGTAENSPLHF,once,TRBV7-2,.,TRBJ1-6
TGCGCCAGCAGCCTCACTGTCGGACAGGGGGCGTTGGGCGGCTACACCTTC,CASSLTVGQGALGGYTF,.,TRBV4-1,TRBD1,TRBJ1-2
TGTGCCAGCAGTTTAATCGGACAGGGTGAAGAGACCCAGTACTTC,CASSLIGQGEETQYF,.,TRBV28,TRBD1,TRBJ2-5
TGCGCCAGCAGTCAATTCGGGGGGAGGCCAGATACGCAGTATTTT,CASSQFGGRPDTQYF,.,TRBV23-1,TRBD2,TRBJ2-3
TGTGCCAGCACACCGCTAGAGGGACTAGCGATGAGCACAGATACGCAGTATTTT,CASTPLEGLAMSTDTQYF,.,TRBV7-8,TRBD2,TRBJ2-3
TGTGCCAGCAGCTTAGTATCGGAGGGCCTATACACTGAAGCTTTCTTT,CASSLVSEGLYTEAFF,.,TRBV7-2,.,TRBJ1-1
TGCAGTGCTAGAGTCGGGACAGGGGAAATGGAGACCCAGTACTTC,CSARVGTGEMETQYF,many,TRBV20-1,TRBD1,TRBJ2-5
TGCAGCGTTGCGGTAGGGGGCAGTACTGAAGCTTTCTTT,CSVAVGGSTEAFF,once,TRBV29-1,TRBD1,TRBJ1-1
TGCGCCAGCAGCCAAGTACTCCGGACAGTGAACTATGGCTACACCTTC,CASSQVLRTVNYGYTF,few,TRBV4-1,.,TRBJ1-2
TGTGCCAGCAGACCCCGACCGGGACAGGGGAGCACAGATACGCAGTATTTT,CASRPRPGQGSTDTQYF,.,TRBV6-6,TRBD1,TRBJ2-3
TGTGCCAGCAGCCGGGGACACGGATTTTACGAGCAGTACTTC,CASSRGHGFYEQYF,.,TRBV5-6,.,TRBJ2-7
TGTGCCAGCAGTTTAACTAGCGTACGGTCCTACGAGCAGTACTTC,CASSLTSVRSYEQYF,.,TRBV27,TRBD2,TRBJ2-7
TGTGCCAGCAGCCAAACTGTCGCAACTAATGAAAAACTGTTTTTT,CASSQTVATNEKLFF,.,TRBV12-3/TRBV12-4,.,TRBJ1-4
TGCGCCAGCAGTGAGGGGGGACAGGGTTTCCACGAGCAGTACTTC,CASSEGGQGFHEQYF,.,TRBV10-1,TRBD1,TRBJ2-7